This T cell receptor beta chain was sequenced in a study of OX40 agonist ivuxolimab in advanced cancers. Data came from immunoSEQ multiplex PCR; TCRdb stores just in-frame clones and leaves some out. The data hold some 30,000 clones, with 81% observed a single time. The CDR3 has 15 residues. CDR1 and CDR2 (germline): MNHNS, SASEGT. V lost 0 bases and J 1 base, leaving 9 bases between the germline ends. This TCR was sampled from an adult with an advanced solid tumor such as melanoma, head and neck, liver or kidney cancer. The starting material was CD4+ or CD8+ T cells sorted from blood, obtained in a trial of the OX40 agonist ivuxolimab. This chain uses TRBV6-1 with TRBJ1-2, with D tentatively TRBD1 (6 bases). This CDR3 reads CASSEAWGLNYGYTF. For the CDR3, the DNA is TGTGCCAGCAGTGAAGCCTGGGGGCTTAACTATGGCTACACCTTC.